This T cell receptor beta chain was observed in a study of shared clonotypes between healthy human individuals. The study, taken as a whole, reports: Large sequencing depth failed to make sorted-subset sequencing complete, rarefaction showed.

As to this clone: The target antigen is unknown.

Per the original data handling: Filtering was not the same, since immunoSEQ gave junction-only sequences without quality scores. Using immunoSEQ multiplex PCR, the repertoire was profiled, and TCRdb retains in-frame clones only, with some absent. V, J and clone size reflect that table, while D and trimming were determined from the DNA. Among nearly 2 million clones listed, about 94% were seen once. As defined, naive CD8 cells were CD45RO-negative and positively selected for CCR7, with terminally differentiated effector memory CD45RA+ cells excluded. Adult Caucasians living in Nashville, Tennessee made up all of the donors. Sequencing used naive CD8+ T cells sorted from blood. The receptor comes from a young man in good health.

The CDR3 region has the DNA TGTGCCAGCAGCGCCCCGGGGTCGACCTACGAGCAGTACTTC. Residues: CASSAPGSTYEQYF. The chain carries TRBV28 and TRBJ2-7; D is possibly TRBD2 (5 bases). CDR3 length: 14 residues. V was trimmed by 6 bases and J by 2 bases, leaving 14 bases between them. The germline CDR1 and CDR2 sequences are MDHEN and SYDVKM.